This TCR beta chain was found in a study of read filtering for tumor transcriptome and immune sequencing. Study-level results: Dropping single-read clonotypes raised IR-seq and RNA-seq shared-clonotype correlation.

From roughly 390 ng of RNA, a library with molecular barcoded alpha/delta and beta/gamma adaptors was made. TCRdb redid the calling of the reads with MiXCR, one entry per CDR3 protein. The top ten clones hold more than 6.5% of a sample with around 140,000 distinct CDR3 sequences, roughly 13% of them seen once. This clonotype was seen a few times. Antigen specificity is unknown. CDR1 is SGHVS and CDR2 is FQNEAQ in the germline V gene. V lost 2 bases to trimming and J lost 3 bases, with 14 bases between them. This CDR3 contains 16 residues. The TCR originated in a donor over 35 with multiple myeloma. The chain has TRBV7-8 and TRBJ2-1, with D tentatively TRBD2 (5 bases). Material: a population of CD138-negative cells sorted from bone marrow. As DNA, the CDR3 is TGTGCCAGCAGCTTATTGACGGGAAGAATCTACAATGAGCAGTTCTTC. Translated: CASSLLTGRIYNEQFF.